This TCR beta chain was identified in a study of OX40 agonist ivuxolimab in advanced cancers. Study-wide context: Ivuxolimab was a fully human IgG2 agonistic monoclonal antibody targeting the costimulatory receptor OX40 (CD134). Intravenous ivuxolimab was administered to patients every 2 weeks at six dose levels: 0.01, 0.1, 0.3, 1.5, 3 and 10 mg/kg. Among the roughly 52 dose-escalation patients, about 19 had hepatocellular carcinoma, around 15 melanoma, 9 renal cell carcinoma and 9 head and neck cancer. In the dose-escalation cohort, 75% to 85% of patients were male, and the mean age was 60 years with a range of roughly 20 to 85. Patients were allowed to have had prior anti-PD-1, anti-PD-L1 or anti-CTLA-4 therapy, and approximately 41% of the dose-escalation patients had previously received checkpoint inhibitors. Partial responses were achieved by three dose-escalation patients, of whom one had hepatocellular carcinoma and two had cutaneous melanoma. The point of sequencing TCRbeta in the periphery was to test whether ivuxolimab changed TCR sequence diversity and drove clonal T-cell expansion. The paper covers the monotherapy dose-escalation part of the phase I ivuxolimab trial, which included N = 52 patients.

For sequencing of the TCRbeta CDR3 region, genomic DNA was extracted from the sorted cells. TCRbeta CDR3 regions were sequenced using the immunoSEQ Assay. As stored in TCRdb, this immuneACCESS dataset retains in-frame rearrangements with V and J assigned. A fraction of the clones does not appear; measured against another copy, unresolved V genes explain less than half of the discrepancy, and the remainder lacks a known reason. The sample data list about 20,000 clones, and about two thirds of these were observed just once. The ten largest make up roughly 17% of the sample. Results and caveats for the whole study, not just this receptor: In partial responders in the 0.1-3.0 mg/kg groups, normalized peripheral clonal expansion was found to be among the lowest, especially among CD8+ T cells. Low levels of normalized T-cell clonal expansion were also seen in some nonresponding patients. On average, CD8+ T cells showed more expanded clones than CD4+ T cells after ivuxolimab. Antigen specificity was not determined for the clonally expanded peripheral T cells. At doses of 0.1 to 3.0 mg/kg, clonal expansion of both CD4+ and CD8+ blood T cells was observed from baseline to week 6.

This clone is assessed as medium-sized (0.01 to 0.1%). What antigen it recognizes has not been identified. Base quality data are lacking; no much larger clone is found one base away. Patients with a history of autoimmune disease or receiving systemic immunosuppression were excluded from the trial. Peripheral blood for TCR sequencing was drawn from every dose cohort at baseline, at cycle 4 day 1 and at cycle 7 day 1. Samples came from an open-label, multicenter, first-in-human phase I dose-escalation trial of ivuxolimab. Adults with locally advanced or metastatic melanoma, renal cell, hepatocellular, or head and neck squamous cell carcinoma were enrolled in the trial. Before TCR sequencing, CD4+ T cells and CD8+ T cells from peripheral blood were sorted into separate populations. The CDR3, from cysteine to phenylalanine, totals 15 residues. Of the read, only the CDR3 DNA is kept; its 45 bases are in frame from base 1. Germline trimming: 8 bases from V, 1 base from J; junction bases outside gene matches: 10. The germline V gene encodes CDR1 LGHNA and CDR2 YSLEER.

This sample comprised CD4+ or CD8+ T cells sorted from blood, obtained in a trial of the OX40 agonist ivuxolimab. This TCR derives from an adult with an advanced solid tumor such as melanoma, head and neck, liver or kidney cancer. Recombination connected TRBV4-3 to TRBJ2-7; the junction holds 8 bases that match TRBD2. For the CDR3, the sequence is CASALGTSGSYEQYF. The DNA sequence follows: TGCGCCAGCGCCCTGGGAACTAGCGGTTCCTACGAGCAGTACTTC.